This TCR beta chain emerged from a study of cytomegalovirus exposure and HLA in healthy donors (TCRdb year 2017). In the study overall: An earlier analysis of 587 of the donors reported under 300 Gb of sequence data and approximately 120 million unique TCR beta sequences obtained from about 180 million T cells. HLA typing covered class I and class II loci at four-digit resolution. Roughly 5 DR-DQ haplotypes were treated as single units for association and clustering because of strong linkage in the cohort. A later genetic analysis took genome-wide SNP genotypes for about three fifths of the roughly 700 donors and used that subset as a discovery cohort. High-throughput TCR immunosequencing, statistical association of individual TCRs with disease status, and machine learning were combined to predict cytomegalovirus infection status. The study aimed to test whether signatures of past pathogen exposure could be identified by cataloging public T cell receptors. In an earlier analysis of 500 to 650 of the donors, high-throughput TCR beta sequencing was used to judge whether each TCR beta V gene segment behaved as functional or pseudogenic. Besides the first cohort of roughly 640 subjects, a separate validation cohort made up of over 95 different subjects was used. Of the roughly 400 genotyped donors, roughly 76% were placed in the genetic ancestry cluster associated with self-reported Caucasian donors. Donor age, sex, ethnicity and CMV serostatus were compiled alongside the repertoire data. Using immunosequencing, the study profiled T cell repertoires from fewer than 700 subjects and related those repertoires to cytomegalovirus serostatus. Approximately 300 gigabases of sequencing data and around 85 million unique TCR sequences made up an early release that covered about 640 HLA-typed donors. A later analysis re-examined previously published TCR beta repertoires from around 670 donors and added high-resolution HLA genotyping to investigate patterns of TCR occurrence. Every discovery cohort repertoire had been produced on one sequencing platform. Typing coverage varied by locus: roughly 629-640 donors for A, B, C, DRB1 and DQB1; 500 to 550 for DQA1; over 600 for DPA1; roughly 450 for DPB1. Among 300 to 450 genotyped donors of the cohort, an average of 235,054 unique TCR beta nucleotide sequences were sequenced per donor, about a sixth of them non-productive. Rather than drawing on any new phenotypic data, the later analysis identified candidate immune exposures from TCR beta sequences and the way those sequences occurred across donors. General conclusions and limits of the study: The classifier was reported to diagnose cytomegalovirus status with high specificity and sensitivity in both the original and validation cohorts. Broadly in line with IMGT annotations, most TCR beta V segments showed up in productive rearrangements about 87% or about 30% of the time in an earlier analysis of some 590 of the donors. The earlier analysis of about 600 of the donors excluded roughly 17 rarely observed V segments, including chromosome 9 orphons, because counts were too low. Three of the identified cytomegalovirus-associated TCR beta chains were confirmed in vitro to be specific for cytomegalovirus antigens. A later analysis associated 16,951 TCR beta sequences with specific HLA alleles at a false discovery rate of 0.05. In a later analysis, several top co-occurrence clusters were reported to appear linked to parvovirus B19, influenza, CMV and Epstein-Barr virus. According to a later genetic analysis, donors in an Asian-associated ancestry cluster had fewer N-insertions in productive TCRs than the approximately 670-donor mean. The sequencing pipeline was judged likely to have produced a cluster of highly shared sequence variants as a technical artifact. Most TCR sequences were observed very rarely across donors, whereas some public TCRs were present in many individuals. A further reported finding was that TCR beta sequences accurately predicted the HLA-A and HLA-B alleles for most subjects in the first cohort. According to a later analysis, TCR association rates differed among HLA loci, with DRB1 alleles showing the most associated TCRs and HLA-C alleles showing the fewest. The authors suggested that the approach could potentially be generalized to other disease states and immunological phenotypes. Compared with equally common non-associated chains, HLA-associated TCR beta chains in a later analysis were more clonally expanded and had lower generation probabilities. When HLA alleles, especially DR and DQ, strongly co-occurred, TCR associations were difficult to assign to individual alleles. Presence/absence analyses assumed roughly uniform sequencing depth across donors, an assumption that may not hold. Correlated functional status among segregating V segments might be attributable to linkage disequilibrium, but an unknown experimental factor could not be ruled out. CMV serostatus was the only immune exposure information available for the cohort. Some IMGT-functional V segments, including TRBV6-2 and TRBV6-3, could not be told apart with the 87-base-pair reads, so those segments were excluded. The study gave a list of over 150 TCR beta chains associated with cytomegalovirus. V-gene and J-gene trimming of TCR beta chains was associated with a missense DCLRE1C variant in a later genetic analysis, and the association was replicated in an independent cohort. HLA typing was unavailable for some donors at each locus, so association tests used only the typed subset. The cohort was sequenced for TCR beta chains only, and without alpha or paired-chain data the features that could be detected were limited. According to a later analysis, most CMV-associated TCR beta chains appeared to be HLA-restricted, and the HLA associations seemed to be driven largely by CMV exposure.

The CDR3 sequence holds 13 residues, the cysteine and phenylalanine included. Only the CDR3 part of the read is kept: 39 bases, read in frame from the first base. At the junction V is shortened by 6 bases and J by 12 bases, with 15 bases in between. The germline V gene supplies CDR1 MNHEY and CDR2 SVGAGI. With respect to this clone: Its antigen remains undetermined. The input lacks base qualities; no much larger clone sits a single base away.

The cohort consisted of 666 healthy bone marrow donors. Cohort members were all nominally healthy when sampled, although unrecorded immune exposures were likely present. The donor was CMV seropositive and belonged to the group of 270 or so seropositive cohort members. A peripheral blood sample was provided by each donor, and peripheral blood mononuclear cells were used for TCR beta sequencing. Genomic DNA extraction from the blood cell samples was performed with the Qiagen DNeasy Blood Extraction Kit. Library preparation used the immunoSEQ multiplex PCR assay. The multiplex PCR relied on a mix of 60 forward primers for TCR Vbeta segments and 13 reverse primers for TCR Jbeta segments. The CDR3 region of rearranged TCR beta genes was amplified from genomic DNA with a multiplex PCR assay. Amplified TCR beta libraries were sequenced as 87-base-pair reads on the Illumina HiSeq System. Regarding the original processing steps: In a later analysis, tens of millions of unique TCR beta chains were counted across the 690 or so repertoires, and approximately 9.9 million of these chains were shared by at least two donors. A nearest-neighbor algorithm error-corrected the raw reads and collapsed the reads into unique sequences, merging closely related sequences to remove PCR and sequencing errors. V, D and J gene segments were assigned by aligning CDR3 sequences to IMGT reference sequences. For a sequence to be retained, at least a six-nucleotide match to both a V gene segment and a J gene segment was required. Rearrangements were called productive when the CDR3 lacked stop codons and stayed in frame with V and J; all others were non-productive. Following IMGT convention, CDR3 was defined as the stretch from the second conserved V-encoded cysteine to the conserved J-encoded phenylalanine. The earlier analysis of fewer than 750 of the donors excluded sequences that lacked an unambiguous match to a single V gene segment. In an earlier analysis of 450 to 700 of the donors, V segments were called functional above 56.7% productive rearrangements and were called segregating when the between-donor standard deviation exceeded 5%. A statistical classification framework was built to diagnose cytomegalovirus status from the catalog of TCR beta chain sequences. In a later analysis, TCR nucleotide sequences were compared against IMGT/GENE-DB human TR gene sequences so that V and J genes could be assigned. Using the TCRdist pipeline, a later analysis assigned CDR3 sequences along with most-parsimonious VDJ recombination scenarios. A later analysis defined each TCR beta chain by its CDR3 amino acid sequence plus V-gene family, and excluded reads lacking a unique V-gene family. A later analysis removed 592 highly shared, low-generation-probability nucleotide sequences to deal with suspected cross-contamination and a sequencing artifact. For each public chain, a later analysis derived a clonal expansion index from normalized ranks of inferred template counts within each repertoire. A later analysis computed generation probabilities with a VDJ recombination model fitted to out-of-frame rearrangements, and checked the results against IGoR. Hypergeometric tests were used in a later analysis to score TCR-TCR, TCR-HLA and TCR-CMV co-occurrence, with a repertoire-size bias correction applied to the TCR pairs. To estimate false discovery rates, a later analysis permuted the HLA or CMV assignments 20 times. In a later analysis, co-occurring TCRs were grouped using DBSCAN, with TCRdist sequence similarity added in when clustering inside HLA-allele-positive subsets. Repertoires with fewer than 30,000 or more than 120,000 public chains were left out of co-occurrence clustering, as were five repertoires with anomalous nucleotide sharing. TCRdb's version of the immuneACCESS table is confined to in-frame rearrangements and falls short of the full clone set. An unresolved V gene accounts for under half of the shortfall where checked; the remainder is of unknown origin. V and J calls and clone size follow that table, whereas D and trimming were derived from the DNA. Here the sample has approximately 120,000 clones; around two thirds occur a single time. 4.5% to 5% of the sample is taken by the ten largest.

Specimen: PBMCs. The receptor was derived from a man aged 55-75 years in good health and CMV-seropositive. Recombination linked TRBV6-5 to TRBJ1-6; the D gene identity is not certain. Read as DNA, the sequence is TGTGCCAGCAGATCCGGGAACCAAGGACCCCTCCACTTT. The resulting protein is CASRSGNQGPLHF.